Following are 16 T cell receptor beta chains from one sample sequenced in a study of blood T cell repertoires in COVID-19. The method was immunoSEQ multiplex PCR; TCRdb's version includes in-frame clones alone and lacks a portion of them. This table has around 290,000 clones, about 90% appearing once. Sequenced sample: peripheral blood. The receptor set was obtained from a woman in her 50s who had recovered from COVID-19.

The chain is built from TRBV7-2 and TRBJ1-3, with D possibly TRBD1 on 6 matching bases. Trimming shortened V by 5 bases and J by 2 bases, and 13 bases separated the two germline ends. The CDR3 extends over 15 amino acids. The V gene's germline CDR1 is SGHTA and CDR2 FQGNSA. This CDR3 is CASSLKGGTGNTIYF. The CDR3 DNA sequence: TGTGCCAGCAGCCTCAAAGGGGGAACTGGAAACACCATATATTTT. The variable domain in full, with the rest retrieved from reference TRBV7-2 and TRBJ1-3, is GAGVSQSPSNKVTEKGKDVELRCDPISGHTALYWYRQSLGQGLEFLIYFQGNSAPDKSGLPSDRFSAERTGGSVSTLTIQRTQQEDSAVYLCASSLKGGTGNTIYFGEGSWLTVV.

On this clone: Other DNA sequences in this sample translate to the same CDR3. The chain combines TRBV6-2 or TRBV6-3 with TRBJ1-5; D remains ambiguous. From germline, CDR1 is MNHEY and CDR2 SVGEGT. This CDR3 contains 13 residues. V dropped 6 bases and J dropped 0 bases, with 6 bases sitting between them. CDR3 amino acids: CASSVYSNQPQHF. CDR3 sequence (DNA): TGTGCCAGCAGCGTGTATAGCAATCAGCCCCAGCATTTT.

This chain joins TRBV28 and TRBJ1-3, with a weak D call TRBD1 (5 bases). The CDR3 totals 16 residues. The V gene lost 2 bases and the J gene lost 9 bases, with 20 bases spanning the gap. Per germline, CDR1 MDHEN and CDR2 SYDVKM. CDR3 amino acids: CASSLVHAPGGSTIYF. CDR3 bases: TGTGCCAGCAGTTTAGTTCACGCGCCGGGGGGGAGCACCATATATTTT.

The rearrangement links TRBV11-2 to TRBJ2-3; 7 bases are shared with TRBD2. The V segment lost 0 bases and the J segment 0 bases; nucleotides outside the gene matches: 6. CDR1 and CDR2 from the germline V gene are SGHAT and FQNNGV. The CDR3 spans 17 residues. The CDR3 region is CASSLDLLAASTDTQYF. The CDR3 DNA reads TGTGCCAGCAGCTTAGATCTCCTAGCGGCAAGCACAGATACGCAGTATTTT. The variable domain in full, completed from reference TRBV11-2 and TRBJ2-3, reads EAGVAQSPRYKIIEKRQSVAFWCNPISGHATLYWYQQILGQGPKLLIQFQNNGVVDDSQLPKDRFSAERLKGVDSTLKIQPAKLEDSAVYLCASSLDLLAASTDTQYFGPGTRLTVL.

The V call is TRBV7-2, the J call TRBJ2-1, with D possibly matching TRBD2 (5 bases). CDR1 is SGHTA, CDR2 FQGNSA, per germline. Trimming took 8 bases from V and 6 from J, leaving 20 bases between them. The length of the CDR3 is 15 residues. The CDR3 region has the DNA TGTGCCAGCCCGGAAGAGAGAGGACTGGCCAATGAGCAGTTCTTC. It specifies CASPEERGLANEQFF.

The rearrangement joins TRBV4-3 to TRBJ2-5; TRBD1 agrees at 12 bases. This CDR3 has 17 residues. Germline V gene lookup returns CDR1 LGHNA and CDR2 YSLEER. V lost 1 base, J lost 5 bases, and 8 bases stayed unmatched. DNA for the CDR3: TGCGCCAGCAGCCAAGGGGTGGGGACAGGGGGCTGGGAGACCCAGTACTTC. It codes for CASSQGVGTGGWETQYF.

This chain joins TRBV5-1 and TRBJ2-7; D is ambiguous. This CDR3 is built from 14 residues. V dropped 2 bases and J dropped 2 bases, with 11 bases sitting between them. Germline V CDR1 and CDR2: SGHRS, YFSETQ. The CDR3 is CASSLGAGAYEQYF. The CDR3 DNA reads as TGCGCCAGCAGCTTAGGTGCCGGAGCCTACGAGCAGTACTTC. Supplemented by reference TRBV5-1 and TRBJ2-7, the full variable domain reads KAGVTQTPRYLIKTRGQQVTLSCSPISGHRSVSWYQQTPGQGLQFLFEYFSETQRNKGNFPGRFSGRQFSNSRSEMNVSTLELGDSALYLCASSLGAGAYEQYFGPGTRLTVT.

The chain links TRBV11-2 to TRBJ2-1, with 7 nucleotides matching TRBD2. J was trimmed by 7 bases and V by 2 bases; bases with no gene match: 8. The CDR3 has 15 residues. Germline V gene lookup returns CDR1 SGHAT and CDR2 FQNNGV. In DNA, the CDR3 is TGTGCCAGCAGCTTAATGGGAGGGCCGAGTAATGAGCAGTTCTTC. Amino acid sequence: CASSLMGGPSNEQFF.

V and J are TRBV23-1 and TRBJ1-3; a possible D gene is TRBD1 (6 bases). TRBV23-1 counts as an open reading frame of uncertain function. The CDR3 is 20 amino acids. Trimming shortened V by 6 bases and J by 0 bases, and 27 bases separated the two germline ends. CDR3 DNA: TGCGCCAGCAGAAACGGGGGGGTACCGGGACAACGTAACTCTGGAAACACCATATATTTT. Amino acid sequence: CASRNGGVPGQRNSGNTIYF.

V is TRBV7-9 and J is TRBJ1-2, with a tentative D call TRBD1 (6 bases). Germline CDR1 and CDR2: SEHNR and FQNEAQ (reference sequence). Trimming stripped 0 bases from V and 3 bases from J, with 11 bases between. CDR3 size: 15 residues. CDR3 in DNA: TGTGCCAGCAGCTTAGCAGGGGGTCATGACTATGGCTACACCTTC. It yields the protein CASSLAGGHDYGYTF. Based on the CDR3 plus reference TRBV7-9 and TRBJ1-2, the full variable domain is DTGVSQNPRHKITKRGQNVTFRCDPISEHNRLYWYRQTLGQGPEFLTYFQNEAQLEKSRLLSDRFSAERPKGSFSTLEIQRTEQGDSAMYLCASSLAGGHDYGYTFGSGTRLTVV.

The chain is built from TRBV28 and TRBJ2-2; D is perhaps TRBD1 (6 bases). CDR1 and CDR2 from the germline V gene are MDHEN and SYDVKM. V dropped 6 bases and J dropped 7 bases, with 15 bases sitting between them. The CDR3 is 14 amino acids. CDR3 nucleotides: TGTGCCAGCAGAGAGACAGGTGTCCTCGGGGAGCTGTTTTTT. This sequence encodes CASRETGVLGELFF.

This clone was found a few times. The chain is built from TRBV27 and TRBJ1-2, with 7 positions matching TRBD1. V trimming: 6 bases; J trimming: 4 bases; junction bases outside the gene matches: 5. CDR1 MNHEY and CDR2 SMNVEV come from the germline V gene (reference sequence). The CDR3 consists of 13 residues. CDR3 DNA: TGTGCCAGCAGCGACAGGGCCAGCTATGGCTACACCTTC. Translation gives CASSDRASYGYTF.

The chain couples TRBV18 to TRBJ1-2; 8 bases match TRBD1. V dropped 3 bases and J dropped 3; count of bases not matched to a gene: 15. Germline CDR1 is KGHSH and CDR2 is LQKENI. The CDR3 spans 18 residues. CDR3 amino acids: CASSPYSAGATGDYGYTF. The CDR3 coding sequence is TGTGCCAGCTCACCCTATTCGGCTGGAGCGACAGGGGACTATGGCTACACCTTC.

This clone was recorded a few times. V gene TRBV6-5 combines with J gene TRBJ2-7, with 8 bases aligning to TRBD2. Trimming at V came to 5 bases and at J to 3 bases, leaving 6 bases not matched to a gene. The CDR3 contains 14 residues. Germline CDR1 is MNHEY and CDR2 is SVGAGI. In DNA, the CDR3 is TGTGCCAGCAGTCCCCGACTAGCGAGCTACGAGCAGTACTTC. It specifies CASSPRLASYEQYF.

The chain recombines TRBV15 with TRBJ2-5; the D gene is possibly TRBD2 (6 bases). This CDR3 has 15 residues. Between the trimmed V and J ends, which lost 0 bases and 3 bases, there was a span of 11 bases. The V gene's germline CDR1 is LNHNV and CDR2 YYDKDF (reference sequence). In DNA form, the CDR3 reads TGTGCCACCAGCAGAGATCGAGGCGGGGAAGAGACCCAGTACTTC. Its translation: CATSRDRGGEETQYF.

The chain is built from TRBV5-4 and TRBJ2-3, with 7 bases fitting TRBD1. J lost 1 base, V lost 0 bases, and 8 bases had no gene match. This CDR3 region has 17 residues. CDR1 and CDR2 (germline): SGHNT, YYREEE (reference sequence). DNA for the CDR3: TGTGCCAGCAGCTTGGCTCTAGGGGGCAGTCGCACAGATACGCAGTATTTT. Translating gives CASSLALGGSRTDTQYF.